These 16 T cell receptor beta chains share one sample of origin, sequenced in a study of blood T cells in healthy people across ages (dated by TCRdb to between 2015 and 2017). Receptor amplification or capture employed 5' RACE. The data were produced on an Illumina HiSeq 2500. A second PCR of roughly 6 to 11 cycles was run with a J-beta primer mix and a sample-barcoded 5' primer. TCRdb reran the public reads through fastp at Q25 and MiXCR, keeping productive beta chains. Each record represents a unique CDR3 protein, reported with the most common genes and DNA among its rows. This sample lists about 1,400,000 distinct CDR3 sequences; roughly 64% were detected once. Jointly, the top ten make up under 8.5% of the sample. Specimen: blood. These receptors all come from a man aged 18-30 years in good health.

The V call is TRBV6-1, the J call TRBJ2-7; 10 bases map to TRBD2. The V gene's germline CDR1 is MNHNS and CDR2 SASEGT. With V trimmed by 1 base and J by 2 bases, 8 bases remained unmatched. There are 17 residues in the CDR3. CDR3 protein: CASSEGTSGSMPYEQYF. In DNA, the CDR3 is TGTGCCAGCAGTGAAGGGACTAGCGGAAGCATGCCCTACGAGCAGTACTTC.

The chain recombines TRBV20-1 with TRBJ2-7; 11 positions agree with TRBD2. The J call may be wrong; the DNA end is better matched by TRBJ2-5. The CDR3 has 14 residues. Germline loops: CDR1 DFQATT, CDR2 SNEGSKA (reference sequence). The CDR3 spells CSAETSGVAETQYF. The CDR3 DNA sequence: TGCAGTGCGGAGACTAGCGGGGTTGCGGAGACCCAGTACTTC.

The sample holds a few counts of this clonotype. CDR3 in DNA: TGTGCCAGCAGTCTAGACAGGACCACCGGGGAGCTGTTTTTT. Its translation: CASSLDRTTGELFF. The V gene is TRBV6-5, the J gene TRBJ2-2; possible D gene TRBD1, 6 bases. The V gene lost 5 bases and the J gene lost 4 bases, with 11 bases spanning the gap. Germline V gives CDR1 MNHEY, CDR2 SVGAGI. The CDR3 spans 14 residues.

This clonotype has ten or more counts. The chain has TRBV15 and TRBJ1-5, with D maybe TRBD1 (6 bases). Germline values: CDR1 LNHNV, CDR2 YYDKDF (reference sequence). V gave up 6 bases and J gave up 4 bases, with 10 bases separating them. CDR3 length equals 13 residues. CDR3 nucleotide sequence: TGTGCCACCAGGGAACAGGGAAATCAGCCCCAGCATTTT. Translation gives CATREQGNQPQHF.

This chain joins TRBV6-1 and TRBJ1-1, with TRBD1 as a possible D gene (5 bases). Looked up from germline, CDR1 is MNHNS and CDR2 is SASEGT. The CDR3 runs 13 residues. Trimming stripped 0 bases from V and 8 bases from J, with 10 bases between. CDR3 loop: CASSEAGNREAFF. The CDR3 region has the DNA TGTGCCAGCAGTGAAGCGGGGAACAGGGAAGCTTTCTTT.

The chain links TRBV25-1 to TRBJ2-7; the D call may be TRBD1 or TRBD2 (5 bases each). Germline CDR1 MGHDK, CDR2 SYGVNS. There are 15 residues in the CDR3. V was shortened by 5 bases and J by 3 bases, with 17 bases between the two germline ends. The CDR3 spells CASSHTGDANYEQYF. Written as DNA, the CDR3 is TGTGCCAGCAGTCACACCGGGGACGCAAACTACGAGCAGTACTTC.

The V gene is TRBV6-2 or TRBV6-3, the J gene TRBJ2-6; 8 bases align to TRBD1. The germline V gene has CDR1 MNHEY and CDR2 SVGEGT. The CDR3 has 18 residues. The ends lost 2 bases at V and 2 bases at J; junction bases unmatched: 8. The CDR3 DNA reads TGTGCCAGCAGTTACGACCAGCAGGGGGCTGCTGGGGCCAACGTCCTGACTTTC. Protein product: CASSYDQQGAAGANVLTF.

The count of this clonotype is one. This sequence joins TRBV27 and TRBJ2-1, with 8 bases fitting TRBD1. V lost 5 bases and J lost 8; bases outside the gene matches: 8. The CDR3 sequence is 14 residues long. The V gene's germline CDR1 is MNHEY and CDR2 SMNVEV (reference sequence). The CDR3 protein is CASSASDRVDEQFF. The CDR3 DNA sequence: TGTGCCAGCAGTGCCTCGGACAGGGTCGATGAGCAGTTCTTC.

On this clonotype itself: The junction departs from germline at one end; a sequencing error may be responsible. This chain links TRBV29-1 with TRBJ1-1; D call uncertain. CDR1 is SQVTM and CDR2 is ANQGSEA in the germline V gene. CDR3 size: 11 residues. Here the CDR3 DNA reads TGTAGCGTTGAAGATCTCACTGAAGCTTTCTTT. This sequence encodes CSVEDLTEAFF.

This clonotype was seen a few times. This chain uses TRBV29-1 with TRBJ2-1; tentatively, D is TRBD1 (6 bases). V lost 1 base to trimming and J lost 8 bases, with 27 bases between them. CDR1 is SQVTM and CDR2 is ANQGSEA in the germline V gene. The CDR3 runs 18 residues. Here the CDR3 DNA reads TGCAGCGTTGAAGGGGGATTGACAGGCCACCGCTCTTGGGATGAGCAGTTCTTC. It is translated as CSVEGGLTGHRSWDEQFF.

This clonotype was counted once. The chain uses TRBV27 and TRBJ2-1, with no clear D. The J call may be wrong; the DNA end is better matched by TRBJ2-7. Germline CDR1 reads MNHEY; CDR2 reads SMNVEV (reference sequence). The CDR3 has 13 amino acids. The CDR3 DNA reads TGTGCCAGCAGTTTGGTTATCTACAATGAGCAGTACTTC. This translates into CASSLVIYNEQYF.

V is TRBV4-1 and J is TRBJ2-1, with 11 bases identical to TRBD2. The germline gives CDR1 MGHRA, CDR2 YSYEKL. The CDR3 totals 15 residues. With V trimmed by 2 bases and J by 8 bases, 5 bases remained unmatched. CDR3 region: CASSQLAGGLHEQFF. The CDR3 DNA follows: TGCGCCAGCAGCCAACTAGCGGGGGGTCTTCATGAGCAGTTCTTC.

The genes are TRBV12-3 or TRBV12-4 and TRBJ2-5; D uncertain. The J call may not be correct, given that the DNA end is closer to TRBJ2-7. The CDR3 runs 13 residues. DNA of the CDR3: TGTGCCAGCAGACCGACCAGAACCTACGAGCAGTACTTC. It is translated as CASRPTRTYEQYF.

The sample holds a few counts of this clonotype. The V call is TRBV7-9, the J call TRBJ1-2; 7 bases map to TRBD1. This CDR3 region has 17 residues. Germline trimming cut 1 base from V and 2 bases from J; bases unmatched to any gene: 10. Germline lookup yields CDR1 SEHNR and CDR2 FQNEAQ (reference sequence). CDR3 in DNA: TGTGCCAGCAGCTTAGGAGACAGGGAGTTCCTAAACTATGGCTACACCTTC. Protein product: CASSLGDREFLNYGYTF. Drawing the rest from reference TRBV7-9 and TRBJ1-2, the complete variable domain is DTGVSQNPRHKITKRGQNVTFRCDPISEHNRLYWYRQTLGQGPEFLTYFQNEAQLEKSRLLSDRFSAERPKGSFSTLEIQRTEQGDSAMYLCASSLGDREFLNYGYTFGSGTRLTVV.

CDR3 amino acids: CATSRDWQGEEAKNIQYF. The DNA of the CDR3 is TGTGCCACCAGCAGAGATTGGCAGGGGGAGGAAGCCAAAAACATTCAGTACTTC. The chain is built from TRBV15 and TRBJ2-4; possible D gene TRBD1, 7 bases. In germline, CDR1 is LNHNV, CDR2 YYDKDF (reference sequence). The V gene lost 0 bases and the J gene lost 0 bases, with 15 bases spanning the gap. CDR3 length: 18 residues.

The CDR3 loop reads CASPLVWGNEQFF. The DNA for the CDR3 is TGCGCCAGCCCATTAGTATGGGGAAATGAGCAGTTCTTC. The chain couples TRBV5-1 to TRBJ2-1; D is undetermined. The germline V gene encodes CDR1 SGHRS and CDR2 YFSETQ. This CDR3 comprises 13 residues. Trimming shortened V by 7 bases and J by 7 bases, and 15 bases separated the two germline ends.